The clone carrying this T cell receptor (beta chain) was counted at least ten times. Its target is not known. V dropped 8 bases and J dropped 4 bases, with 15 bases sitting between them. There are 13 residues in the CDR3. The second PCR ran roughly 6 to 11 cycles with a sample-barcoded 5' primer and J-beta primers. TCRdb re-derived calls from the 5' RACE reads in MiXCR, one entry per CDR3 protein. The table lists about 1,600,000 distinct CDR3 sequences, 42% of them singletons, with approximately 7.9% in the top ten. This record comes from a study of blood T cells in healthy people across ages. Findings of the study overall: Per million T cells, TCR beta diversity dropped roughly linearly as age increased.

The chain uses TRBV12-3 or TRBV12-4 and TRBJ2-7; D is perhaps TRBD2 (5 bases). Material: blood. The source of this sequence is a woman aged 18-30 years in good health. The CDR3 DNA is TGTGCCAGCTCCACTAGGTCGGGTTACGAGCAGTACTTC. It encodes CASSTRSGYEQYF.